The 24 T cell receptor beta chains presented below share a single source sample, sequenced in a study of T cell repertoires in cytomegalovirus infection. TCRdb re-analysed the reads in MiXCR, keeping a single row per CDR3 protein. This table holds roughly 150,000 distinct CDR3 sequences, 17% found once. Input material: CD8+ T cells from PBMCs. The receptors were sampled from a human donor in good health (CMV status not recorded). Some clones in this sample may be carry-over from other donors' samples.

The gene calls are TRBV19 and TRBJ1-2, with a possible D match to TRBD1 (6 bases). The V end was cut by 5 bases, the J end by 7 bases, with 20 bases between. Germline V gene sequence: CDR1 LNHDA, CDR2 SQIVND (reference sequence). This CDR3 has 15 amino acids. CDR3 in DNA: TGTGCCAGTAGTGGCCGGGACATAAATTCGTTTGGCTACACCTTC. Its translation: CASSGRDINSFGYTF.

This clonotype was seen many times. CDR3 DNA: TGTGCCAGCAGCCAACAGGCCGTCCTCGACGAGCAGTACTTC. It yields the protein CASSQQAVLDEQYF. The gene calls are TRBV14 and TRBJ2-7; D not certain. Germline assignment: CDR1 SGHDN and CDR2 FVKESK. The CDR3 runs to 14 residues. With 2 bases removed from V and 5 bases from J, the gap between germline ends came to 13 bases.

The rearrangement uses TRBV28 and TRBJ1-5, with D perhaps matching TRBD1 (6 bases). CDR3 length equals 14 residues. Per germline, CDR1 MDHEN and CDR2 SYDVKM. V dropped 4 bases and J dropped 7 bases, with 14 bases sitting between them. The CDR3 region has the DNA TGTGCCAGCAGTTACAGGGTTGGCGACCAGCCCCAGCATTTT. As protein: CASSYRVGDQPQHF.

The chain has TRBV6-5 and TRBJ2-1; tentatively, D is TRBD2 (5 bases). Looked up from germline, CDR1 is MNHEY and CDR2 is SVGAGI. Trimming pared 2 bases from V and 4 bases from J, leaving 12 bases between. This CDR3 has 15 amino acids. The CDR3 reads CASSYGLGRYNEQFF. The CDR3 bases are TGTGCCAGCAGTTACGGATTAGGGAGATACAATGAGCAGTTCTTC.

This clonotype appeared a few times. The junction and the germline gene differ at one end; a read error may be behind it. The CDR3 spells CTSSQDWRLAGISYEQYF. CDR3 in DNA: TGTACCAGCAGCCAAGATTGGAGACTAGCGGGGATCTCCTACGAGCAGTACTTC. This sequence joins TRBV4-2 and TRBJ2-7; 11 positions agree with TRBD2. Germline CDR1 reads LGHNA; CDR2 reads YNFKEQ. This CDR3 is 18 amino acids long.

This clonotype showed up just a few times. The chain uses TRBV20-1 and TRBJ1-1, with a possible D match to TRBD1 (5 bases). In germline, CDR1 is DFQATT, CDR2 SNEGSKA (reference sequence). This CDR3 spans 13 amino acids. V was shortened by 2 bases and J by 11 bases, with 18 bases between the two germline ends. In DNA form, the CDR3 reads TGCAGTGCTAGATCGGGACGCTCGGGGTCCGCTTTCTTT. It translates to CSARSGRSGSAFF.

This clonotype was observed a handful of times. The rearrangement links TRBV28 to TRBJ2-7; tentatively, D is TRBD1 or TRBD2 (5 bases each). Per the germline V gene, CDR1 is MDHEN and CDR2 is SYDVKM. V shed 6 bases and J shed 6 bases, with 18 bases lying between them. This CDR3 region has 14 residues. DNA for the CDR3: TGTGCCAGCAGGACGGGACGACTCCTAGGCGAGCAGTACTTC. Translated, it gives CASRTGRLLGEQYF. Combining the CDR3 with reference TRBV28 and TRBJ2-7 gives the whole variable domain DVKVTQSSRYLVKRTGEKVFLECVQDMDHENMFWYRQDPGLGLRLIYFSYDVKMKEKGDIPEGYSVSREKKERFSLILESASTNQTSMYLCASRTGRLLGEQYFGPGTRLTVT.

The sample holds a few counts of this clonotype. Mismatch with germline at one junction end may stem from a read error. This sequence joins TRBV12-5 and TRBJ2-1; unclear D gene. Per germline, CDR1 LGHNT and CDR2 FRNRAP. CDR3 length: 12 residues. The CDR3, as DNA: TGTGCTAGTGGTTTGGTTGACAATGAGCTGTTCTTC. Protein: CASGLVDNELFF.

This clonotype was found a few times. The gene calls are TRBV28 and TRBJ1-3, with a tentative D call TRBD1 (5 bases). The CDR3 is 12 residues long. Trimming cost V 6 bases and J 3 bases, with 6 bases left between them. CDR1 is MDHEN and CDR2 is SYDVKM in the germline V gene. CDR3 DNA sequence: TGTGCCAGCAGGAGGGGTGGAAACACCATATATTTT. Its translation is CASRRGGNTIYF.

This clonotype was counted only a few times. CDR3 sequence: CASSFGGGISRRDEQYF. The DNA of the CDR3 is TGTGCCAGCAGCTTCGGTGGGGGCATCAGCCGGCGCGACGAGCAGTACTTC. The rearrangement links TRBV7-9 to TRBJ2-7; TRBD1 is a possible D gene (6 bases). The CDR3 is 17 residues long. V was pared by 3 bases and J by 5 bases, with 23 bases between. Per the germline V gene, CDR1 is SEHNR and CDR2 is FQNEAQ (reference sequence).

V gene TRBV6-2 or TRBV6-3 combines with J gene TRBJ2-1; 7 bases agree with TRBD2. CDR1 and CDR2 from the germline V gene are MNHEY and SVGEGT. The CDR3 covers 18 residues. The J segment lost 6 bases and the V segment lost 4 bases, leaving 18 bases of the junction unmatched. Here the CDR3 DNA reads TGTGCCAGCAGTTGGGCCCCCACGTGGCGGGAGAGATTCAATGAGCAGTTCTTC. It specifies CASSWAPTWRERFNEQFF.

Concerning this clonotype itself: The germline gene is not matched at one end of the junction; a read error may be the cause. This chain links TRBV6-5 with TRBJ1-6; perhaps TRBD1 as D (6 bases). This CDR3 spans 13 amino acids. In germline, CDR1 is MNHEY, CDR2 SVGAGI. Here the CDR3 reads CARSPRGGSPLHF. In DNA form, the CDR3 reads TGTGCCCGCAGTCCCAGGGGAGGTTCACCCCTCCACTTT.

The chain employs TRBV28 and TRBJ2-7; D is tentatively TRBD1 or TRBD2 (6 bases each). Deletions cut 1 base from V and 3 bases from J, with 10 bases between. Germline CDR1 and CDR2: MDHEN and SYDVKM. The CDR3 extends over 14 amino acids. CDR3 region: CASSLLGGYYEQYF. DNA for the CDR3: TGTGCCAGCAGTTTATTGGGGGGCTACTACGAGCAGTACTTC.

This clonotype was observed a few times. The genes are TRBV25-1 and TRBJ2-7; 10 bases line up with TRBD1. The ends lost 2 bases at V and 0 bases at J; junction bases unmatched: 1. CDR1 is MGHDK and CDR2 is SYGVNS in the germline V gene. The CDR3 sequence is 15 residues long. The CDR3 sequence: CASSEGTGASYEQYF. The CDR3 nucleotides read TGTGCCAGCAGTGAAGGGACAGGGGCCTCCTACGAGCAGTACTTC.

V usage is TRBV5-4 and J usage is TRBJ1-2; D possibly corresponds to TRBD1 (6 bases). Per the germline V gene, CDR1 is SGHNT and CDR2 is YYREEE (reference sequence). The CDR3 loop spans 14 amino acids. The germline V and J ends were trimmed by 4 bases and 6 bases, with 16 bases remaining between them. CDR3 in amino acids: CASSQPPGDDGYTF. The DNA of the CDR3 is TGTGCCAGCAGCCAGCCCCCAGGGGATGATGGCTACACCTTC.

V gene TRBV7-9 combines with J gene TRBJ2-7; D is possibly TRBD1 (5 bases). The germline V gene has CDR1 SEHNR and CDR2 FQNEAQ (reference sequence). This CDR3 has 12 residues. Trimming cost V 0 bases and J 11 bases, with 11 bases left between them. CDR3 sequence reads: CASSLAMEQEYF. Written as DNA, the CDR3 is TGTGCCAGCAGCTTAGCTATGGAACAGGAGTACTTC.

In the case of this clonotype: A much larger clone differs from this one at a single base, so this may be a read error. Here the CDR3 omits its conserved ending phenylalanine or tryptophan, so a read error is the likely source. CDR3 DNA sequence: TGTGCCAGCAGCCATATGGGGGACGAGCAGTACTTA. As protein: CASSHMGDEQYL. The rearrangement uses TRBV7-9 and TRBJ2-7; D could derive from TRBD1 or TRBD2 (5 bases each). This CDR3 comprises 12 residues. The germline V gene has CDR1 SEHNR and CDR2 FQNEAQ (reference sequence). Trimming removed 5 bases at V and 5 bases at J, with 10 bases between.

The chain has TRBV10-3 and TRBJ1-1; tentatively, D is TRBD1 (5 bases). The CDR3 consists of 13 residues. In germline, CDR1 is ENHRY, CDR2 SYGVKD. V lost 3 bases and J 3 bases, leaving 8 bases between the germline ends. As DNA, the CDR3 is TGTGCCATCAGTGATGGCAGGGACACTGAAGCTTTCTTT. Translation gives CAISDGRDTEAFF.

The J gene is TRBJ2-1, the V gene TRBV6-6; no clear D gene. CDR1 is MNHNY, CDR2 SVGAGI, per germline (reference sequence). Between the trimmed V and J ends, which lost 0 bases and 3 bases, there was a span of 12 bases. The length of the CDR3 is 16 residues. In nucleotides, the CDR3 is TGTGCCAGCAGTTACTCGAGGTCCGAATACTACAATGAGCAGTTCTTC. Residues: CASSYSRSEYYNEQFF.

This clonotype turned up a few times. This rearrangement joins TRBV29-1 to TRBJ2-7; D is possibly TRBD2 (8 bases). Germline V CDR1 and CDR2: SQVTM, ANQGSEA. CDR3 length: 14 amino acids. V lost 7 bases to trimming and J lost 13 bases, with 29 bases between them. For the CDR3, the DNA is TGCAGCGCCGAAGACAGGGTCAGTGGTAGCGGGGTATACTTC. This sequence encodes CSAEDRVSGSGVYF.

V usage is TRBV4-1 and J usage is TRBJ2-1; D is possibly TRBD1 (5 bases). The CDR3 is 15 residues long. Germline CDR1 reads MGHRA; CDR2 reads YSYEKL. Trimming shortened V by 0 bases and J by 4 bases, and 10 bases separated the two germline ends. As DNA, the CDR3 is TGCGCCAGCAGCCAAGAAGGGGCGCGTTACAATGAGCAGTTCTTC. It translates to CASSQEGARYNEQFF.

The genes are TRBV6-8 and TRBJ1-3; tentatively, D is TRBD1 (5 bases). With 0 bases removed from V and 0 bases from J, the gap between germline ends came to 6 bases. Germline V lookup: CDR1 MNHGY, CDR2 SAAAGT. The CDR3 totals 15 residues. The CDR3 here is CASSYSTGSGNTIYF. CDR3 DNA: TGTGCCAGCAGTTACTCTACAGGCTCTGGAAACACCATATATTTT.

V usage is TRBV4-1 and J usage is TRBJ2-3; D is perhaps TRBD2 (5 bases). Germline V gives CDR1 MGHRA, CDR2 YSYEKL. The V gene lost 4 bases and the J gene lost 4 bases, with 12 bases spanning the gap. The CDR3 runs to 14 residues. The CDR3 is CASSPAAEADTQYF. CDR3 nucleotides: TGCGCCAGCAGCCCAGCCGCGGAGGCAGATACGCAGTATTTT.

The J gene is TRBJ2-2, the V gene TRBV4-1; 9 bases line up with TRBD1. The CDR3 has 15 amino acids. Trimming removed 5 bases from V and 3 bases from J; junction bases left unmatched: 4. CDR1 and CDR2 (germline): MGHRA, YSYEKL. The CDR3 sequence is CASSSRDRDTGELFF. The DNA for the CDR3 is TGCGCCAGCAGCTCTCGGGACAGGGACACCGGGGAGCTGTTTTTT.